The 28 T cell receptor beta chains listed next were all sequenced from one sample in a study of beta chain features in type 1 diabetes. Reverse transcribing all isolated RNA meant expressed TCRB transcripts were sequenced. Here immunoSEQ multiplex PCR was the method, and the copy in TCRdb shows in-frame clones only, minus some. This table holds under 500,000 clones, approximately 30% found once. Sequenced sample: naive CD4+ T cells from blood. These receptors originate from a man aged 18 to 30 in good health.

This sequence joins TRBV30 and TRBJ1-5, with 10 bases that match TRBD1. The CDR3 totals 19 residues. Germline V gene sequence: CDR1 GTSNPN, CDR2 SVGIG (reference sequence). V trimming: 3 bases; J trimming: 0 bases; junction bases outside the gene matches: 14. The CDR3 DNA is TGTGCCTGGAGCGTTCCCCGGGACAGGGGCCTGTATAGCAATCAGCCCCAGCATTTT. This gives the protein CAWSVPRDRGLYSNQPQHF.

In this sample, this clone turned up a few times. The V call is TRBV29-1, the J call TRBJ2-1, with 11 bases aligning to TRBD1. CDR3 length: 15 amino acids. Germline assignment: CDR1 SQVTM and CDR2 ANQGSEA. Trimming removed 7 bases from V and 6 bases from J; junction bases left unmatched: 11. CDR3 protein: CSAGASGTGGNEQFF. Here the CDR3 DNA reads TGCAGCGCTGGCGCATCCGGGACAGGGGGCAATGAGCAGTTCTTC.

This chain uses TRBV9 with TRBJ1-2; TRBD1 matches at 7 bases. The CDR3 is 13 amino acids. Germline V gene sequence: CDR1 SGDLS, CDR2 YYNGEE. Trimming at V came to 4 bases and at J to 7 bases, leaving 7 bases not matched to a gene. The CDR3 region has the DNA TGTGCCAGCAGCCCTGACAGGGAAAGTGGCTACACCTTC. Amino acid sequence: CASSPDRESGYTF.

V gene TRBV30 combines with J gene TRBJ1-5; TRBD1 is a possible D gene (5 bases). The germline V gene encodes CDR1 GTSNPN and CDR2 SVGIG (reference sequence). The V end lost 3 bases, the J end lost 2 bases, and 8 bases lay between the germline ends. The CDR3 is made up of 13 amino acids. The CDR3 reads CAWSDSGNQPQHF. The CDR3 DNA reads as TGTGCCTGGAGCGACAGCGGCAATCAGCCCCAGCATTTT.

V is TRBV4-1 and J is TRBJ1-1, with D hard to call. Germline CDR1 MGHRA, CDR2 YSYEKL. V lost 11 bases and J lost 0, with 16 bases in between. CDR3 length equals 14 residues. The CDR3 DNA is TGCGCCCCCTCCGAGGAAGACTTGAACACTGAAGCTTTCTTT. Protein product: CAPSEEDLNTEAFF.

The chain uses TRBV5-5 and TRBJ2-1, with 7 bases that match TRBD2. V shed 0 bases and J 8 bases; nucleotides not matched to a gene: 8. CDR1 and CDR2 from the germline V gene are SGHKS and YYEKEE (reference sequence). This CDR3 comprises 15 residues. In DNA form, the CDR3 reads TGTGCCAGCAGCTTGGCTCGCGGGAGTCTCTATGAGCAGTTCTTC. It yields the protein CASSLARGSLYEQFF.

The rearrangement links TRBV9 to TRBJ2-7, with TRBD2 matching over 7 bases. CDR1 is SGDLS and CDR2 is YYNGEE in the germline V gene. The length of the CDR3 is 15 residues. The junction had 5 bases not matched to a gene; V was cut back by 0 bases and J by 2 bases. CDR3 region: CASSVASGLPYEQYF. CDR3 nucleotide sequence: TGTGCCAGCAGCGTAGCTAGCGGCCTACCCTACGAGCAGTACTTC.

The chain employs TRBV10-3 and TRBJ2-2; 7 nucleotides line up with TRBD2. With 5 bases clipped from V and 2 bases from J, the junction kept 5 bases outside the gene matches. Germline V gene sequence: CDR1 ENHRY, CDR2 SYGVKD. The CDR3 runs to 15 residues. The CDR3 nucleotides read TGTGCCATCAGTAGCGGGACGGTTAACACCGGGGAGCTGTTTTTT. Translated: CAISSGTVNTGELFF.

The genes are TRBV7-2 and TRBJ2-1; 7 bases align to TRBD2. This CDR3 contains 15 residues. CDR1 and CDR2 from the germline V gene are SGHTA and FQGNSA. Trimming took 1 base from V and 4 from J; bases not matched to a gene: 4. The CDR3 loop is CASSLEAGLYNEQFF. In DNA, the CDR3 is TGTGCCAGCAGCTTAGAGGCGGGACTATACAATGAGCAGTTCTTC.

This clone was seen only a few times. The V and J genes are TRBV9 and TRBJ2-7, with D perhaps given as TRBD1 or TRBD2 (5 bases each). Between the trimmed V and J ends, which lost 5 bases and 0 bases, there was a span of 6 bases. The germline V gene has CDR1 SGDLS and CDR2 YYNGEE. The CDR3 extends over 12 amino acids. The CDR3 spells CASRGDSYEQYF. The CDR3 nucleotides read TGTGCCAGCAGGGGGGACTCCTACGAGCAGTACTTC.

This clone was observed a few times. The rearrangement uses TRBV9 and TRBJ2-3; D might be TRBD1 or TRBD2, each matching 5 bases. Germline V gene data show CDR1 as SGDLS and CDR2 as YYNGEE. The CDR3 extends over 15 amino acids. V lost 1 base and J lost 1, with 10 bases in between. The chain's CDR3 is CASSVRGVRTDTQYF. As DNA, the CDR3 is TGTGCCAGCAGCGTACGAGGGGTACGCACAGATACGCAGTATTTT.

This clone was counted between two and nine times. V and J are TRBV23-1 and TRBJ1-5; 8 positions match TRBD1. TRBV23-1 is noted as an ORF with a role that remains uncertain. The CDR3 runs 13 residues. Trimming cost V 11 bases and J 1 base; bases outside gene matches: 4. CDR3 sequence: CAGTGGSNQPQHF. As DNA, the CDR3 is TGCGCCGGTACAGGGGGAAGCAATCAGCCCCAGCATTTT.

This clone was observed a few times. This chain joins TRBV29-1 and TRBJ1-5, with 7 bases lining up with TRBD1. Germline assignment: CDR1 SQVTM and CDR2 ANQGSEA. V was clipped by 6 bases and J by 3 bases; unmatched bases: 5. The CDR3 covers 13 residues. This CDR3 is CSVAGQPNQPQHF. In DNA, the CDR3 is TGCAGCGTCGCGGGACAGCCCAATCAGCCCCAGCATTTT.

The V gene is TRBV30, the J gene TRBJ1-4, with 9 bases identical to TRBD1. Germline trimming cut 3 bases from V and 5 bases from J; bases unmatched to any gene: 4. The CDR3 consists of 14 residues. Looked up from germline, CDR1 is GTSNPN and CDR2 is SVGIG (reference sequence). The CDR3 here is CAWSGTGWNEKLFF. The CDR3 bases are TGTGCCTGGAGCGGGACAGGGTGGAATGAAAAACTGTTTTTT.

The rearrangement links TRBV14 to TRBJ2-7, with 7 nucleotides matching TRBD2. CDR1 and CDR2 (germline): SGHDN, FVKESK. The ends lost 4 bases at V and 0 bases at J; junction bases unmatched: 12. The CDR3 contains 17 residues. CDR3 nucleotides: TGTGCCAGCAGCCCCCCTACCGGGAGGCCCAGCTCCTACGAGCAGTACTTC. It encodes CASSPPTGRPSSYEQYF.

The rearrangement links TRBV4-1 to TRBJ2-3, with 11 bases lining up with TRBD1. The V segment lost 4 bases and the J segment 2 bases; nucleotides outside the gene matches: 5. This CDR3 has 16 amino acids. CDR1 is MGHRA and CDR2 is YSYEKL in the germline V gene. CDR3 nucleotides: TGCGCCAGCAGCCGAGGACAGGGGGCTATCACAGATACGCAGTATTTT. It specifies CASSRGQGAITDTQYF.

CDR3 sequence (DNA): TGTGCCAGCAGGACAGGGACTGGGGCCAACGTCCTGACTTTC. Amino acid sequence: CASRTGTGANVLTF. The chain has TRBV6-1 and TRBJ2-6; TRBD1 aligns across 7 bases. Germline V lookup: CDR1 MNHNS, CDR2 SASEGT. This CDR3 has 14 residues. V lost 6 bases, J lost 2 bases, and 1 base stayed unmatched.

This chain links TRBV10-3 with TRBJ2-7, with 9 bases aligning to TRBD1. Germline V CDR1 and CDR2: ENHRY, SYGVKD. The V and J ends lost 6 bases and 6 bases, in that order; junction bases with no gene match: 9. The CDR3 sequence is 14 residues long. The CDR3, as DNA: TGTGCCATCAGCCCGGACAGGGGAATAAGCGAGCAGTACTTC. Encoded protein: CAISPDRGISEQYF.

This clone was seen only a few times. V and J are TRBV29-1 and TRBJ1-5; D is unresolved. The CDR3 contains 11 residues. Looked up from germline, CDR1 is SQVTM and CDR2 is ANQGSEA. V shed 6 bases and J shed 11 bases, with 14 bases lying between them. In DNA, the CDR3 is TGCAGCGTGGTTCAGGACTCGGCCCAGCATTTT. It codes for CSVVQDSAQHF. The full variable domain, rest sourced from reference TRBV29-1 and TRBJ1-5, is SAVISQKPSRDICQRGTSLTIQCQVDSQVTMMFWYRQQPGQSLTLIATANQGSEATYESGFVIDKFPISRPNLTFSTLTVSNMSPEDSSIYLCSVVQDSAQHFGDGTRLSIL.

This clone has a handful of counts. This chain joins TRBV10-3 and TRBJ2-7; possibly TRBD1 for D (6 bases). Germline-derived CDR1 and CDR2 are ENHRY and SYGVKD. The CDR3 has 14 residues. The V end lost 4 bases, the J end lost 0 bases, and 10 bases lay between the germline ends. The CDR3 spells CAISGGGSSYEQYF. CDR3 sequence (DNA): TGTGCCATCAGTGGAGGGGGTAGCTCCTACGAGCAGTACTTC.

This clone showed up just a few times. The chain has TRBV27 and TRBJ2-5; TRBD2 matches at 7 bases. The length of the CDR3 is 15 residues. The V segment lost 5 bases and the J segment 2 bases; nucleotides outside the gene matches: 8. In germline, CDR1 is MNHEY, CDR2 SMNVEV (reference sequence). DNA of the CDR3: TGTGCCAGCAGTCCACTCCCGGGAGGTCAAGAGACCCAGTACTTC. Its translation: CASSPLPGGQETQYF.

V is TRBV20-1 and J is TRBJ2-7; 7 bases agree with TRBD2. The germline CDR1 and CDR2 sequences are DFQATT and SNEGSKA (reference sequence). CDR3 length equals 10 residues. CDR3 residues: CSPAGWKQYF. The CDR3 coding sequence is TGCAGCCCAGCGGGATGGAAGCAGTACTTC.

The V and J genes are TRBV18 and TRBJ1-2; 7 nucleotides match TRBD1. Germline trimming cut 2 bases from V and 1 base from J; bases unmatched to any gene: 4. The CDR3 runs 15 residues. Germline assignment: CDR1 KGHSH and CDR2 LQKENI. CDR3 DNA sequence: TGTGCCAGCTCACCAGCGGGACAGAGTAACTATGGCTACACCTTC. The encoded protein is CASSPAGQSNYGYTF.

This clone was observed a few times. J is TRBJ1-2 and V is TRBV4-3; D gene unclear. Germline V gives CDR1 LGHNA, CDR2 YSLEER. This CDR3 has 14 amino acids. V lost 0 bases and J lost 7, with 12 bases in between. For the CDR3, the DNA is TGCGCCAGCAGCCAAGATACGGGAGGGCCTGGCTACACCTTC. Translated: CASSQDTGGPGYTF.

The rearrangement links TRBV6-1 to TRBJ2-1, with a tentative D call TRBD1 (7 bases). Per germline, CDR1 MNHNS and CDR2 SASEGT. The CDR3 length is 13 residues. Deletions cut 8 bases from V and 3 bases from J, with 11 bases between. For the CDR3, the DNA is TGTGCCAGCCGGGGGACAGTCTACAATGAGCAGTTCTTC. Translation gives CASRGTVYNEQFF.

In its sample, this clone was seen a few times. The CDR3 sequence is CASSLGVAGEGETQYF. Here the CDR3 DNA reads TGTGCCAGCAGCTTAGGGGTAGCGGGAGAGGGAGAGACCCAGTACTTC. The chain recombines TRBV7-2 with TRBJ2-5; 9 bases agree with TRBD2. From germline, CDR1 is SGHTA and CDR2 FQGNSA. The V gene end was trimmed by 1 base and the J gene end by 4 bases; junction bases not matched to a gene: 7. The CDR3 is 16 residues long.

With respect to this clone: This may be a read error, as it is one base from a much larger clone. The V call is TRBV11-3, the J call TRBJ2-5; D not resolved. Trimming shortened V by 1 base and J by 5 bases, and 2 bases separated the two germline ends. The CDR3 is 11 residues long. Germline CDR1 and CDR2: SGHNT and YENEEA. CDR3 sequence reads: CASSLGETQYF. The CDR3 DNA sequence: TGTGCCAGCAGCTTAGGGGAGACCCAGTACTTC.

This clone has a handful of counts. The chain has TRBV27 and TRBJ2-1, with TRBD2 matching over 7 bases. This CDR3 has 14 amino acids. V was pared by 5 bases and J by 6 bases, with 7 bases of the junction left unmatched. Germline V gene data show CDR1 as MNHEY and CDR2 as SMNVEV (reference sequence). The CDR3 region has the DNA TGTGCCAGCAGTGGCCAGCGGGATCTCAATGAGCAGTTCTTC. Translated, it gives CASSGQRDLNEQFF.